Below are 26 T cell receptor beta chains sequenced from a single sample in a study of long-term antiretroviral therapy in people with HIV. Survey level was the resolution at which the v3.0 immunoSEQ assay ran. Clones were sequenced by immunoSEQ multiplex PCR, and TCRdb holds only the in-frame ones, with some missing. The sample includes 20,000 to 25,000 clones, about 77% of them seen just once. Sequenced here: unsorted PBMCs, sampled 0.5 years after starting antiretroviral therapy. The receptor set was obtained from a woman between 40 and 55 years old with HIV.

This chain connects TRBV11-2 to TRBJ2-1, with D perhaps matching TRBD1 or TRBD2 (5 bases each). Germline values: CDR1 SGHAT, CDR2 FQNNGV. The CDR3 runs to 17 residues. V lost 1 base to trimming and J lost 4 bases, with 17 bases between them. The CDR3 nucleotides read TGTGCCAGCAGCTTAGGGTTAGGGGACGGAGTATACAATGAGCAGTTCTTC. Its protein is CASSLGLGDGVYNEQFF.

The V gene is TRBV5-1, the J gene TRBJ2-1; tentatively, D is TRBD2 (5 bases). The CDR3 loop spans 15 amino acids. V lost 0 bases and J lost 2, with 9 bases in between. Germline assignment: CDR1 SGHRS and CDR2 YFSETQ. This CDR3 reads CASSLVSGTYNEQFF. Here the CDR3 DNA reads TGCGCCAGCAGCTTGGTGTCGGGAACCTACAATGAGCAGTTCTTC.

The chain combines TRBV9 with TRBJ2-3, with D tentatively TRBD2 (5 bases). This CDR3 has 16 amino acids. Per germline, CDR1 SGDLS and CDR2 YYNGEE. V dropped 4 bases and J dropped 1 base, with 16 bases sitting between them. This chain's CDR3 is CASSIHSGIRTDTQYF. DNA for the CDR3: TGTGCCAGCAGCATCCATTCGGGGATCCGCACAGATACGCAGTATTTT.

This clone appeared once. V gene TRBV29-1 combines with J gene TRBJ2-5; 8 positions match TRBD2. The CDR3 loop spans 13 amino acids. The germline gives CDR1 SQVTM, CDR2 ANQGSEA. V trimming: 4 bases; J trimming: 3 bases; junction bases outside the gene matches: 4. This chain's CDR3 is CSVAIGGEETQYF. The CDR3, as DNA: TGCAGCGTTGCTATCGGGGGGGAAGAGACCCAGTACTTC.

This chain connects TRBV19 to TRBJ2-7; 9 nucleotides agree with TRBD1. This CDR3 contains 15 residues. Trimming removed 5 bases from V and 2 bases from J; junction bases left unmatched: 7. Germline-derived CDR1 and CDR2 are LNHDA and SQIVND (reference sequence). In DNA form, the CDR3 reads TGTGCCAGTAGTTATCAGGACAGGGGAACCTACGAGCAGTACTTC. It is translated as CASSYQDRGTYEQYF.

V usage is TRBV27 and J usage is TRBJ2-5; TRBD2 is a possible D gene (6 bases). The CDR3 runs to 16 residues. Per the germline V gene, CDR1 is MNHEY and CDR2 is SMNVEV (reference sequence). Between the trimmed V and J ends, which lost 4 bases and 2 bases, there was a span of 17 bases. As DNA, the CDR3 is TGTGCCAGCAGTTCCAGGGCGGGAAGGCGGCAAGAGACCCAGTACTTC. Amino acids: CASSSRAGRRQETQYF.

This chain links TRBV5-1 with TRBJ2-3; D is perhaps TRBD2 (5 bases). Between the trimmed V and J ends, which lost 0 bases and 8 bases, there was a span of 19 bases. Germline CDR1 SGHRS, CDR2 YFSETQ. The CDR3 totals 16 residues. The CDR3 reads CASSLELLTNSGTQYF. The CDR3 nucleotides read TGCGCCAGCAGCTTGGAGCTTCTGACTAATTCTGGTACGCAGTATTTT. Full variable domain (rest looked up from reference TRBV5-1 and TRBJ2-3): KAGVTQTPRYLIKTRGQQVTLSCSPISGHRSVSWYQQTPGQGLQFLFEYFSETQRNKGNFPGRFSGRQFSNSRSEMNVSTLELGDSALYLCASSLELLTNSGTQYFGPGTRLTVL.

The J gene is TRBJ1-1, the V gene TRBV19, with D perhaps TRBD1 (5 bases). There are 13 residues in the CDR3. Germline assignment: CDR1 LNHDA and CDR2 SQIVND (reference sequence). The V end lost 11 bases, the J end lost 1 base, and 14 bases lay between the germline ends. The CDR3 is CAGQEGPNTEAFF. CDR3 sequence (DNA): TGTGCCGGGCAGGAGGGGCCGAACACTGAAGCTTTCTTT.

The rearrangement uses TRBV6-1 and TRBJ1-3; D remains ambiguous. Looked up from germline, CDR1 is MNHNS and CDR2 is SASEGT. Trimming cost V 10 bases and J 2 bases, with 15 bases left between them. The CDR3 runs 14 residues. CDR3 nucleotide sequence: TGTGCCACTATAAAGTCGGTGGCTGGAAACACCATATATTTT. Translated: CATIKSVAGNTIYF.

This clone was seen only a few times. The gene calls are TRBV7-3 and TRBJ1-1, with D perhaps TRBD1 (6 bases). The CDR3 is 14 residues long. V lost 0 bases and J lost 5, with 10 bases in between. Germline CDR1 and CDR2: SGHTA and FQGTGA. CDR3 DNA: TGTGCCAGCAGCTTAACGAGGGGGGTAACTGAAGCTTTCTTT. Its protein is CASSLTRGVTEAFF. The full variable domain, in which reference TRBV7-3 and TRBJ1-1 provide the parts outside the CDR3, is GAGVSQTPSNKVTEKGKYVELRCDPISGHTALYWYRQSLGQGPEFLIYFQGTGAADDSGLPNDRFFAVRPEGSVSTLKIQRTERGDSAVYLCASSLTRGVTEAFFGQGTRLTVV.

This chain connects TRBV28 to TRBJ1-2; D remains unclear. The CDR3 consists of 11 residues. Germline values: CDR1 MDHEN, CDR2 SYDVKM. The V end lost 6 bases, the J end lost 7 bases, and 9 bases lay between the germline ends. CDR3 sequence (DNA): TGTGCCAGCAGGACCCCCGGTGGCTACACCTTC. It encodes CASRTPGGYTF.

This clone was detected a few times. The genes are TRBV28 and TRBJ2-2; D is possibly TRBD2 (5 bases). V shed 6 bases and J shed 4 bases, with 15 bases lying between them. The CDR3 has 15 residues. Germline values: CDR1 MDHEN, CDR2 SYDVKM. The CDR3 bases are TGTGCCAGCAGCCCGGGATTCCTGGGCACCGGGGAGCTGTTTTTT. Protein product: CASSPGFLGTGELFF.

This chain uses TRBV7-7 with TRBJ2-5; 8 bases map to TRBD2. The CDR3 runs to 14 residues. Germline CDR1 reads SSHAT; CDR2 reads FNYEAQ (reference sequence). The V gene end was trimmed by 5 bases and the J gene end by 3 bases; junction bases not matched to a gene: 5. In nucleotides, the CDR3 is TGTGCCAGCAGCCCTCCGGGACTAGAAGAGACCCAGTACTTC. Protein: CASSPPGLEETQYF. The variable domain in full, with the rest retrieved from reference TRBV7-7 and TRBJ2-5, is GAGVSQSPRYKVTKRGQDVTLRCDPISSHATLYWYQQALGQGPEFLTYFNYEAQPDKSGLPSDRFSAERPEGSISTLTIQRTEQRDSAMYRCASSPPGLEETQYFGPGTRLLVL.

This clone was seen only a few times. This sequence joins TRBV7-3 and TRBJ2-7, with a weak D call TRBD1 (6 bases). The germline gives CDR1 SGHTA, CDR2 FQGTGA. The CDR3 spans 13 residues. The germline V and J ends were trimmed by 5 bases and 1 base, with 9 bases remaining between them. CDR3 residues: CASSGRGSYEQYF. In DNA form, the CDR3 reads TGTGCCAGCAGCGGAAGGGGGTCCTACGAGCAGTACTTC.

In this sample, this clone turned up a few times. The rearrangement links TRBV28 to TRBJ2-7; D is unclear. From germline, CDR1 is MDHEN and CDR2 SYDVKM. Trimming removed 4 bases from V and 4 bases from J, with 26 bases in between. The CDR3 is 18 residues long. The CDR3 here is CASSWKRSLASKRYEQYF. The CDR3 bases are TGTGCCAGCAGTTGGAAGAGGTCTTTAGCTTCAAAACGTTACGAGCAGTACTTC.

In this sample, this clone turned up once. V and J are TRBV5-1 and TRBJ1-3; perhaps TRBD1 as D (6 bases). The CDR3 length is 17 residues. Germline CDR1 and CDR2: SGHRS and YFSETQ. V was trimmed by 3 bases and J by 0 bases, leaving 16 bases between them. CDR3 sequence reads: CASSSRPGTHSGNTIYF. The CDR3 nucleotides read TGCGCCAGCAGCTCCAGGCCCGGGACACACTCTGGAAACACCATATATTTT.

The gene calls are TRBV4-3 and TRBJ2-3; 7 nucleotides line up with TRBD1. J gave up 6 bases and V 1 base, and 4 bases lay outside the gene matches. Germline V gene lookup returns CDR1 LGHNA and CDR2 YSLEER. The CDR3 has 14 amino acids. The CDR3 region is CASSQGQGSDTQYF. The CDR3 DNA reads TGCGCCAGCAGCCAAGGACAGGGCTCGGATACGCAGTATTTT.

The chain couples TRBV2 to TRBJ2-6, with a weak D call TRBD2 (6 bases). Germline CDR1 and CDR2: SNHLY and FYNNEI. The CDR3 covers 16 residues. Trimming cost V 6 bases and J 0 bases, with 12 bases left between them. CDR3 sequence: CASSFGGFSGANVLTF. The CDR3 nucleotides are TGTGCCAGCAGCTTTGGAGGGTTCTCTGGGGCCAACGTCCTGACTTTC. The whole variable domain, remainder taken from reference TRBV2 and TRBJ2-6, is EPEVTQTPSHQVTQMGQEVILRCVPISNHLYFYWYRQILGQKVEFLVSFYNNEISEKSEIFDDQFSVERPDGSNFTLKIRSTKLEDSAMYFCASSFGGFSGANVLTFGAGSRLTVL.

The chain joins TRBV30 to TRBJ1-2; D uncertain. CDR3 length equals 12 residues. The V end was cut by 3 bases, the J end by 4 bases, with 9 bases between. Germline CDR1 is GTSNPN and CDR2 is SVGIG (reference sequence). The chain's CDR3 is CAWRGFSYGYTF. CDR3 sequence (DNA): TGTGCCTGGAGAGGGTTCAGCTATGGCTACACCTTC.

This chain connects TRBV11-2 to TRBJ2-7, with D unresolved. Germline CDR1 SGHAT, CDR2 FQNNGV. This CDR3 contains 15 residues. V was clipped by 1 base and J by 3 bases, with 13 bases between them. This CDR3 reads CASSLVGQIYYEQYF. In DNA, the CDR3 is TGTGCCAGCAGCTTAGTGGGCCAGATTTACTACGAGCAGTACTTC.

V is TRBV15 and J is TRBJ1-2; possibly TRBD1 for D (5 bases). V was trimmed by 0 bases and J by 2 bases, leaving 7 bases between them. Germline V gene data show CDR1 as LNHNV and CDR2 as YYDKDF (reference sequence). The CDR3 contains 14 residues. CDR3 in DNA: TGTGCCACCAGCAGAGAGACAGAAAACTATGGCTACACCTTC. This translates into CATSRETENYGYTF. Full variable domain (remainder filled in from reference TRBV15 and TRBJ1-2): DAMVIQNPRYQVTQFGKPVTLSCSQTLNHNVMYWYQQKSSQAPKLLFHYYDKDFNNEADTPDNFQSRRPNTSFCFLDIRSPGLGDTAMYLCATSRETENYGYTFGSGTRLTVV.

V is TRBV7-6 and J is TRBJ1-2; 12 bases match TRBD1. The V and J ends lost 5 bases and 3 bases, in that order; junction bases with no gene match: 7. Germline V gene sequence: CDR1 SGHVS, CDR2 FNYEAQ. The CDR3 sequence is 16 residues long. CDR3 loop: CASSPLGTGGDYGYTF. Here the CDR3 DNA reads TGTGCCAGCAGCCCCCTTGGGACAGGGGGCGACTATGGCTACACCTTC.

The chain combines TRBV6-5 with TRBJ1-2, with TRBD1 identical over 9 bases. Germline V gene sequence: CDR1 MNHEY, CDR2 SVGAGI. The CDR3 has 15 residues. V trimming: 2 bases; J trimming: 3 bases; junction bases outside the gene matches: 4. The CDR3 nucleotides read TGTGCCAGCAGTTACGGGACAGGGCAGGACTATGGCTACACCTTC. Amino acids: CASSYGTGQDYGYTF.

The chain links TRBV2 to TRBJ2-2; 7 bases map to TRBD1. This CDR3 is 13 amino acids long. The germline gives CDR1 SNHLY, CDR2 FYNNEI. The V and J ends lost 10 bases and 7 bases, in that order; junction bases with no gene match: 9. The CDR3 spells CATGDSTGGELFF. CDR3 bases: TGTGCCACTGGGGACAGCACGGGCGGGGAGCTGTTTTTT.

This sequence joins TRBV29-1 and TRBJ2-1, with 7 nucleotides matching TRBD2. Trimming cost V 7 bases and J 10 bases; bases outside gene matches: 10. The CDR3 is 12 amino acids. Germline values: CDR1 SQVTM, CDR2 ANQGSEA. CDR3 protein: CSAGEAGVEQFF. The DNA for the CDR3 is TGCAGCGCTGGGGAGGCGGGGGTAGAGCAGTTCTTC.

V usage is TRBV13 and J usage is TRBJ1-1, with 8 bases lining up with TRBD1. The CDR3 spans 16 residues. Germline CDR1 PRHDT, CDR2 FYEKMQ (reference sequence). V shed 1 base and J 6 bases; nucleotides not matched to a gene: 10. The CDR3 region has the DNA TGTGCCAGCAGCTTAGAGCAATGGACAGGGAAGGCTGAAGCTTTCTTT. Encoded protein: CASSLEQWTGKAEAFF.